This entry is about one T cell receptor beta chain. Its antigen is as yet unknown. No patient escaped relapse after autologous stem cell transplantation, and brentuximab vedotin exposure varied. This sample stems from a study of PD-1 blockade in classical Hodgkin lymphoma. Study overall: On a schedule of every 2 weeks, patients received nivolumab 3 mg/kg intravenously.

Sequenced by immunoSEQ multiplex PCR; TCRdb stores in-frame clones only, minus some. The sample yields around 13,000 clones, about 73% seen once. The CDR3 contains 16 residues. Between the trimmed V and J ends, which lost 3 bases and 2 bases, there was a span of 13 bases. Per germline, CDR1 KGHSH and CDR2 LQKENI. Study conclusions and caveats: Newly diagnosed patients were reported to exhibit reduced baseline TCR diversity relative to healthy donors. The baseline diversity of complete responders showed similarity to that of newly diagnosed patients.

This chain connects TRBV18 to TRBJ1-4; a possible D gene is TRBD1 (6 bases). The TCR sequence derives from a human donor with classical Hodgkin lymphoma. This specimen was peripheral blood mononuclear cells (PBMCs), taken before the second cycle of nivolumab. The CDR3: CASSPTLTGTNEKLFF. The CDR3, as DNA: TGTGCCAGCTCACCCACTCTCACAGGGACTAATGAAAAACTGTTTTTT.